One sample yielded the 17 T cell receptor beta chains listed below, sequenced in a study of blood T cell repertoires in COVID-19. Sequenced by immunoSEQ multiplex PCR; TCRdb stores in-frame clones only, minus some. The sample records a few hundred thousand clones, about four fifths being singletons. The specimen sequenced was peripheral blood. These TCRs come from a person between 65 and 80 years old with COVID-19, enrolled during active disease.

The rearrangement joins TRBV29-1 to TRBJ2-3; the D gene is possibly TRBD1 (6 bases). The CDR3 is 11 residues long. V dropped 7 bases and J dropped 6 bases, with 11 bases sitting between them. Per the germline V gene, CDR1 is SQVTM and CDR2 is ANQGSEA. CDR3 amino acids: CSGKRGDTQYF. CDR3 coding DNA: TGCAGCGGCAAAAGGGGGGATACGCAGTATTTT.

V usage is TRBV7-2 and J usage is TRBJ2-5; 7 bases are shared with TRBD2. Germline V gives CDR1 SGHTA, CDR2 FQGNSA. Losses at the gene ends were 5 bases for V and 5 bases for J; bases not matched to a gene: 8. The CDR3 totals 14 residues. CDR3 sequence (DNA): TGTGCCAGCAGCGTGACTAGCCGGTGGGAGACCCAGTACTTC. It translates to CASSVTSRWETQYF.

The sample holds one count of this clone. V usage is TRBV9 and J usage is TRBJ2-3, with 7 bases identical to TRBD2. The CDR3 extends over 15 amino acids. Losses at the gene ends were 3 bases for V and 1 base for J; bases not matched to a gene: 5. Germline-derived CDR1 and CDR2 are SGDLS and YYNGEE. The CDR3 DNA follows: TGTGCCAGCAGCGCGTCAGCGGGGCGCACAGATACGCAGTATTTT. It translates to CASSASAGRTDTQYF.

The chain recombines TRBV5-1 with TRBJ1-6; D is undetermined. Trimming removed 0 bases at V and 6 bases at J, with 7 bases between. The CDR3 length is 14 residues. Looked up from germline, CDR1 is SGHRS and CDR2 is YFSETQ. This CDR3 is CASSLAYGNSPLHF. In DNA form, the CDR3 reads TGCGCCAGCAGCTTGGCCTATGGTAATTCACCCCTCCACTTT.

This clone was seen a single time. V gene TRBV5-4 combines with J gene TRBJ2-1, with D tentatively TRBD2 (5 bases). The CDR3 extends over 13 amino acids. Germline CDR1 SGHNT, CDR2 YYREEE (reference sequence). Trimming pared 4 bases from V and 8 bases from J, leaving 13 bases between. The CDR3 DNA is TGTGCCAGCAGCCCCACGGGGAGCGATGAGCAGTTCTTC. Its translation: CASSPTGSDEQFF. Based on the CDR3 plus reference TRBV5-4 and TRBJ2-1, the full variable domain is ETGVTQSPTHLIKTRGQQVTLRCSSQSGHNTVSWYQQALGQGPQFIFQYYREEENGRGNFPPRFSGLQFPNYSSELNVNALELDDSALYLCASSPTGSDEQFFGPGTRLTVL.

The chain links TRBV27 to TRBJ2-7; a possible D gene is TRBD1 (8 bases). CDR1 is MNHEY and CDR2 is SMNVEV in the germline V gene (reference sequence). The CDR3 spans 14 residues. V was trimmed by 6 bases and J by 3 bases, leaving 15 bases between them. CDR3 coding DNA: TGTGCCAGCAGCAGCGGGACAGGTGGCTACGAGCAGTACTTC. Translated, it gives CASSSGTGGYEQYF.

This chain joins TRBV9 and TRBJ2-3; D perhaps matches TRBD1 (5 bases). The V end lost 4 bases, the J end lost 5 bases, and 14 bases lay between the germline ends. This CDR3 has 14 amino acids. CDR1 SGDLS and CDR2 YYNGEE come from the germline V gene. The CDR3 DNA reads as TGTGCCAGCAGCTTGACTGGCAGGGTAGATACGCAGTATTTT. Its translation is CASSLTGRVDTQYF.

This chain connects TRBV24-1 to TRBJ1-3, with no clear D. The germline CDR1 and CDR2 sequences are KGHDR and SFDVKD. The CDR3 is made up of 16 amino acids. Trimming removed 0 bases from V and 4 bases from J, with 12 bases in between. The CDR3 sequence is CATSDLTPLSGNTIYF. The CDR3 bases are TGTGCCACCAGTGATTTGACCCCACTTTCCGGAAACACCATATATTTT.

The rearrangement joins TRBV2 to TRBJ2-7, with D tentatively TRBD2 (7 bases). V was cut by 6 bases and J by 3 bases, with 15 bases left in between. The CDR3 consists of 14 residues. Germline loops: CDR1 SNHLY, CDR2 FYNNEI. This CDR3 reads CASRTGGGHYEQYF. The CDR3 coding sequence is TGTGCCAGCAGGACTGGGGGGGGGCACTACGAGCAGTACTTC.

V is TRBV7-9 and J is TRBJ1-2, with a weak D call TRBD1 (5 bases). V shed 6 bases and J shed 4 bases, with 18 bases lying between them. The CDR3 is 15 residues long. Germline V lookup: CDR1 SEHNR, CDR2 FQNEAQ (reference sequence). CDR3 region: CASSSLPGDSYGYTF. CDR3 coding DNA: TGTGCCAGCAGTTCATTACCCGGTGACAGCTATGGCTACACCTTC.

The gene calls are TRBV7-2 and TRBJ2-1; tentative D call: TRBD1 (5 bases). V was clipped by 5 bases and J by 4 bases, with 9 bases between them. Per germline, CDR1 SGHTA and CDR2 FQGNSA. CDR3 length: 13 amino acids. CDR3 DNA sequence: TGTGCCAGCAGCCAGGACACGTACAATGAGCAGTTCTTC. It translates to CASSQDTYNEQFF.

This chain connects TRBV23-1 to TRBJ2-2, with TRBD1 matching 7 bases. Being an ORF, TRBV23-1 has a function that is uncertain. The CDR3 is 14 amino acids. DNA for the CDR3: TGCGACGACCCTACAGGGGTGAGCGCCGGGGAGCTGTTTTTT. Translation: CDDPTGVSAGELFF.

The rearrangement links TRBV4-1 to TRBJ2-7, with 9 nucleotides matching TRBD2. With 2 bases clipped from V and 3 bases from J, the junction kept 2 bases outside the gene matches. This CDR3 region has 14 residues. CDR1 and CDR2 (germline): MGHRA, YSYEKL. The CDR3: CASSQLAGDYEQYF. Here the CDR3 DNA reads TGCGCCAGCAGCCAATTAGCGGGAGACTACGAGCAGTACTTC.

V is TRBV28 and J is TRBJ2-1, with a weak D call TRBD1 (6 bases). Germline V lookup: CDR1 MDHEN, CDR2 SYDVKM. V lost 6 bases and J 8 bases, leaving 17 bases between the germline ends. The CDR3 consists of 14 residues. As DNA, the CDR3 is TGTGCCAGCAGCCTTACCCGGACAGTCCATGAGCAGTTCTTC. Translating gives CASSLTRTVHEQFF.

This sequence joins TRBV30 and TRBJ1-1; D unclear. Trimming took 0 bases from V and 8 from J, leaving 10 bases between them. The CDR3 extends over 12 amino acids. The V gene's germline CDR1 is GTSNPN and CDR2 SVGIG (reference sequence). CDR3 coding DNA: TGTGCCTGGAGTGTAATGGGAGGGGAAGCTTTCTTT. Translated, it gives CAWSVMGGEAFF.

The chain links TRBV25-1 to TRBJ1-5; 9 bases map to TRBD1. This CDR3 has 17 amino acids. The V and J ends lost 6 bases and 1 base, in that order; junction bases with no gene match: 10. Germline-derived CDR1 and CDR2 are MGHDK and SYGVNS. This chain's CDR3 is CASSGTGYGGSNQPQHF. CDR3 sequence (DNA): TGTGCCAGCAGCGGGACAGGGTATGGAGGGAGCAATCAGCCCCAGCATTTT.

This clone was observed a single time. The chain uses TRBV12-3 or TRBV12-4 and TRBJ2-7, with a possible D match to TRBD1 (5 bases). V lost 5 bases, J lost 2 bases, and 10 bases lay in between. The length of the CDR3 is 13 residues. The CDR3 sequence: CASSPGLAYEQYF. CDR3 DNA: TGTGCCAGCAGTCCAGGGTTAGCCTACGAGCAGTACTTC.